The 4 T cell receptor beta chains reported below all come from one sample, sequenced in a study of blood T cell repertoires in COVID-19. Assay used: immunoSEQ multiplex PCR; TCRdb lists only in-frame clones, some missing. The repertoire has approximately 260,000 clones, 90% to 95% of them found once; the top ten carry under 2.5%. The sample comprised PBMCs or T cells enriched from blood (not recorded which). Receptors originate from a woman aged 18-29 years who had recovered from COVID-19.

The chain has TRBV3-1 (or the pseudogene TRBV3-2) and TRBJ2-6, with a possible D match to TRBD2 (5 bases). Trimming cost V 3 bases and J 0 bases, with 6 bases left between them. CDR1 LGHDT and CDR2 YNNKEL come from the germline V gene (reference sequence). The CDR3 consists of 15 residues. Here the CDR3 reads CASSHGVSGANVLTF. The CDR3 coding sequence is TGTGCCAGCAGCCACGGGGTCTCTGGGGCCAACGTCCTGACTTTC.

This chain uses TRBV4-2 with TRBJ2-7, with TRBD2 identical over 8 bases. Germline-derived CDR1 and CDR2 are LGHNA and YNFKEQ. The CDR3 extends over 15 amino acids. With V trimmed by 4 bases and J by 0 bases, 5 bases remained unmatched. In DNA, the CDR3 is TGTGCCAGCAGCCTCGGGAGGGCCAACTCCTACGAGCAGTACTTC. This encodes CASSLGRANSYEQYF.

V gene TRBV6-5 combines with J gene TRBJ1-3; tentative D call: TRBD1 (5 bases). This CDR3 has 15 residues. Germline V gene data show CDR1 as MNHEY and CDR2 as SVGAGI. V lost 3 bases to trimming and J lost 3 bases, with 12 bases between them. DNA of the CDR3: TGTGCCAGCAGTTATTCCAGGGCGCATGGAAACACCATATATTTT. Its protein product is CASSYSRAHGNTIYF.

The chain couples TRBV2 to TRBJ2-1, with 8 bases identical to TRBD2. The CDR3 has 15 residues. The germline CDR1 and CDR2 sequences are SNHLY and FYNNEI. V dropped 3 bases and J dropped 6; count of bases not matched to a gene: 7. Written as DNA, the CDR3 is TGTGCCAGCAGTGAGGGCGGGAGGCCCCCCAATGAGCAGTTCTTC. Translating it yields CASSEGGRPPNEQFF.